The T cell receptor (beta chain) under discussion was sequenced for a study of tumor-infiltrating lymphocytes in oesophageal squamous cell carcinoma. Via MiXCR, TCRdb re-called the PCR reads, giving one row per CDR3 protein. This repertoire shows 10,000 to 15,000 distinct CDR3 sequences, about 55% found once; its top ten account for around a third. Looked up from germline, CDR1 is SGHTA and CDR2 is FQGTGA. The CDR3 has 11 amino acids. This clonotype was obtained from a female donor with esophageal squamous cell carcinoma. This sequence joins TRBV7-3 and TRBJ2-7; D is ambiguous. The J call may be in error: the DNA end matches TRBJ2-5 better. The sequenced sample consisted of esophageal tumor tissue. Here the CDR3 reads CASRSDQTQYF. CDR3 nucleotides: TGTGCCAGCAGATCCGACCAGACCCAGTACTTC.